Given below is one T cell receptor (beta chain) in context. Germline trimming cut 0 bases from V and 0 bases from J; bases unmatched to any gene: 8. This CDR3 contains 18 residues. Repertoires were generated with immunoSEQ multiplex PCR, while TCRdb's copy carries only in-frame clones and drops some. Among roughly 120,000 clones listed, around 87% were seen once. This specimen belongs to a study of cytomegalovirus exposure and HLA in healthy donors. Specimen: PBMCs. The V and J genes are TRBV23-1 and TRBJ2-1, with 7 nucleotides matching TRBD2. TRBV23-1 is placed among ORFs of uncertain function. The sequence was collected from a woman between 18 and 30 years old in good health and CMV-seropositive. The CDR3 sequence: CASSQSSGGRDSYNEQFF. CDR3 in DNA: TGCGCCAGCAGTCAATCTTCGGGCGGGAGAGACTCCTACAATGAGCAGTTCTTC.